These 19 T cell receptor beta chains were all obtained from the same sample, sequenced in a study of shared clonotypes between healthy human individuals. Produced via immunoSEQ multiplex PCR; TCRdb's table is partial and in-frame only. The table has about 1 million clones, more than 60% seen once. Sample: memory CD4+ T cells sorted from blood. Subset noted: CD45RA-negative fraction. The receptors originated from a man aged 18 to 35 in good health.

The V gene is TRBV27, the J gene TRBJ2-1; D might be TRBD2 (5 bases). CDR3 size: 17 residues. Trimming took 10 bases from V and 0 from J, leaving 22 bases between them. Germline CDR1 reads MNHEY; CDR2 reads SMNVEV (reference sequence). The CDR3 DNA follows: TGTGCCACCAGAGGTGGGAGCGTAGGTTCCTCCTACAATGAGCAGTTCTTC. It translates to CATRGGSVGSSYNEQFF.

The chain employs TRBV5-1 and TRBJ1-6, with 7 bases identical to TRBD1. V gave up 5 bases and J gave up 0 bases; unmatched junction bases: 17. CDR1 SGHRS and CDR2 YFSETQ come from the germline V gene. The CDR3 runs to 20 residues. The CDR3 DNA reads as TGCGCCAGCAGGAAACTTACAGGGGCTGCGTTAGGCTCCTATAATTCACCCCTCCACTTT. It encodes CASRKLTGAALGSYNSPLHF. The complete variable domain, with remaining parts taken from reference TRBV5-1 and TRBJ1-6, reads KAGVTQTPRYLIKTRGQQVTLSCSPISGHRSVSWYQQTPGQGLQFLFEYFSETQRNKGNFPGRFSGRQFSNSRSEMNVSTLELGDSALYLCASRKLTGAALGSYNSPLHFGNGTRLTVT.

This rearrangement joins TRBV7-2 to TRBJ1-5; 9 bases line up with TRBD1. The CDR3 has 15 amino acids. Germline V CDR1 and CDR2: SGHTA, FQGNSA. V trimming: 4 bases; J trimming: 4 bases; junction bases outside the gene matches: 5. CDR3 sequence: CASSYTGTGNQPQHF. Written as DNA, the CDR3 is TGTGCCAGCAGCTATACCGGGACAGGGAATCAGCCCCAGCATTTT. Together with reference TRBV7-2 and TRBJ1-5, the CDR3 gives the full variable domain: GAGVSQSPSNKVTEKGKDVELRCDPISGHTALYWYRQSLGQGLEFLIYFQGNSAPDKSGLPSDRFSAERTGGSVSTLTIQRTQQEDSAVYLCASSYTGTGNQPQHFGDGTRLSIL.

In this sample, this clone turned up a few times. The chain carries TRBV9 and TRBJ2-1; 8 bases map to TRBD2. CDR1 and CDR2 (germline): SGDLS, YYNGEE. The ends lost 0 bases at V and 9 bases at J; junction bases unmatched: 2. The CDR3 contains 13 residues. The CDR3 sequence is CASSVAGGREQFF. Written as DNA, the CDR3 is TGTGCCAGCAGCGTAGCGGGAGGGCGTGAGCAGTTCTTC.

The rearrangement joins TRBV10-3 to TRBJ2-6; D gene unclear. This CDR3 comprises 16 residues. Trimming pared 4 bases from V and 0 bases from J, leaving 10 bases between. Germline-derived CDR1 and CDR2 are ENHRY and SYGVKD. CDR3 in amino acids: CAISGGGFSGANVLTF. Written as DNA, the CDR3 is TGTGCCATCAGTGGAGGTGGTTTCTCTGGGGCCAACGTCCTGACTTTC.

CDR3 nucleotides: TGCGCCAGCAGCCACAATGAGGGTTACGAGCAGTACTTC. Translation gives CASSHNEGYEQYF. The V call is TRBV4-1, the J call TRBJ2-7; tentatively, D is TRBD2 (5 bases). Germline CDR1 is MGHRA and CDR2 is YSYEKL. This CDR3 is 13 amino acids long. Trimming stripped 3 bases from V and 4 bases from J, with 10 bases between.

The rearrangement uses TRBV4-1 and TRBJ2-4, with no clear D. This CDR3 comprises 17 residues. Germline assignment: CDR1 MGHRA and CDR2 YSYEKL. V lost 1 base, J lost 0 bases, and 13 bases lay in between. CDR3 in amino acids: CASSQVPPPEAKNIQYF. CDR3 coding DNA: TGCGCCAGCAGCCAAGTGCCCCCACCTGAAGCCAAAAACATTCAGTACTTC.

This rearrangement joins TRBV6-5 to TRBJ2-7; 13 nucleotides agree with TRBD2. In germline, CDR1 is MNHEY, CDR2 SVGAGI. This CDR3 region has 15 residues. V was clipped by 6 bases and J by 2 bases; unmatched bases: 4. The DNA for the CDR3 is TGTGCCAGCAGACCAGGACTAGCGGGAGCCTACGAGCAGTACTTC. Translation gives CASRPGLAGAYEQYF.

The rearrangement links TRBV6-5 to TRBJ2-2; D remains unclear. Germline V gene sequence: CDR1 MNHEY, CDR2 SVGAGI. CDR3 size: 12 residues. Trimming cost V 6 bases and J 1 base, with 3 bases left between them. The CDR3, as DNA: TGTGCCAGCAGACGGAACACCGGGGAGCTGTTTTTT. Protein product: CASRRNTGELFF.

The chain links TRBV29-1 to TRBJ1-4; D might be TRBD1 (6 bases). Germline V gene lookup returns CDR1 SQVTM and CDR2 ANQGSEA. The CDR3 runs to 12 residues. V was shortened by 4 bases and J by 5 bases, with 8 bases between the two germline ends. CDR3 amino acids: CSVGGQNEKLFF. CDR3 coding DNA: TGCAGCGTTGGTGGACAGAATGAAAAACTGTTTTTT. The full variable domain, its missing parts supplied by reference TRBV29-1 and TRBJ1-4, is SAVISQKPSRDICQRGTSLTIQCQVDSQVTMMFWYRQQPGQSLTLIATANQGSEATYESGFVIDKFPISRPNLTFSTLTVSNMSPEDSSIYLCSVGGQNEKLFFGSGTQLSVL.

The chain uses TRBV6-5 and TRBJ2-7; TRBD2 might be the D (6 bases). V was shortened by 0 bases and J by 2 bases, with 14 bases between the two germline ends. CDR3 length: 16 residues. From germline, CDR1 is MNHEY and CDR2 SVGAGI. CDR3 sequence (DNA): TGTGCCAGCAGTTACTCGGGGGGTGCACAAGCCTACGAGCAGTACTTC. The encoded protein is CASSYSGGAQAYEQYF.

The chain has TRBV27 and TRBJ1-5, with TRBD1 identical over 8 bases. The CDR3 totals 18 residues. V dropped 3 bases and J dropped 0; count of bases not matched to a gene: 10. From germline, CDR1 is MNHEY and CDR2 SMNVEV (reference sequence). For the CDR3, the DNA is TGTGCCAGCAGTTTCCCCCCAGGGGGCAGTTATAGCAATCAGCCCCAGCATTTT. Residues: CASSFPPGGSYSNQPQHF.

V usage is TRBV7-2 and J usage is TRBJ1-1, with TRBD1 matching over 7 bases. The CDR3 contains 14 residues. Germline V gene lookup returns CDR1 SGHTA and CDR2 FQGNSA. The J segment lost 0 bases and the V segment lost 3 bases, leaving 1 base of the junction unmatched. CDR3 loop: CASSFGQVNTEAFF. DNA for the CDR3: TGTGCCAGCAGCTTCGGACAGGTGAACACTGAAGCTTTCTTT.

The chain carries TRBV7-9 and TRBJ2-7, with 10 bases identical to TRBD1. This CDR3 has 15 amino acids. V trimming: 5 bases; J trimming: 3 bases; junction bases outside the gene matches: 7. CDR1 and CDR2 from the germline V gene are SEHNR and FQNEAQ (reference sequence). The CDR3 coding sequence is TGTGCCAGCAGCCGACAGGGACAGGGGTTCTACGAGCAGTACTTC. Residues: CASSRQGQGFYEQYF.

This clone has a single count. V is TRBV7-9 and J is TRBJ1-2; 7 nucleotides align to TRBD1. CDR3 size: 14 residues. Germline CDR1 and CDR2: SEHNR and FQNEAQ (reference sequence). The V gene end was trimmed by 4 bases and the J gene end by 4 bases; junction bases not matched to a gene: 6. The CDR3 protein is CASSSKTGIYGYTF. CDR3 coding DNA: TGTGCCAGCAGCTCCAAGACAGGGATCTATGGCTACACCTTC.

Many counts were recorded for this clone. V gene TRBV30 combines with J gene TRBJ2-3, with D possibly matching TRBD1 (6 bases). Germline lookup yields CDR1 GTSNPN and CDR2 SVGIG (reference sequence). The CDR3 length is 14 residues. The germline V and J ends were trimmed by 7 bases and 1 base, with 15 bases remaining between them. The CDR3 sequence is CAFTRGFGTDTQYF. The CDR3 nucleotides read TGTGCCTTCACCAGGGGTTTTGGCACAGATACGCAGTATTTT.

The sample holds a few counts of this clone. This chain uses TRBV7-2 with TRBJ1-3; D gene ambiguous. From germline, CDR1 is SGHTA and CDR2 FQGNSA. V shed 5 bases and J shed 1 base, with 12 bases lying between them. The CDR3 runs to 15 residues. The CDR3 DNA follows: TGTGCCAGCAGCCCTCGATCATATTCTGGAAACACCATATATTTT. As protein: CASSPRSYSGNTIYF.

The chain uses TRBV15 and TRBJ2-5; D is undetermined. The CDR3 totals 13 residues. Per the germline V gene, CDR1 is LNHNV and CDR2 is YYDKDF (reference sequence). With 11 bases removed from V and 0 bases from J, the gap between germline ends came to 13 bases. The CDR3 DNA sequence: TGTGCCTCCTCGACATCATACCAAGAGACCCAGTACTTC. Its protein product is CASSTSYQETQYF.

The rearrangement links TRBV30 to TRBJ1-4; 9 bases agree with TRBD1. This CDR3 comprises 15 residues. Trimming took 2 bases from V and 7 from J; bases not matched to a gene: 8. CDR1 is GTSNPN, CDR2 SVGIG, per germline (reference sequence). CDR3 nucleotides: TGTGCCTGGAGTTCCACAGGGGGCATCGGTGAAAAACTGTTTTTT. The encoded protein is CAWSSTGGIGEKLFF.